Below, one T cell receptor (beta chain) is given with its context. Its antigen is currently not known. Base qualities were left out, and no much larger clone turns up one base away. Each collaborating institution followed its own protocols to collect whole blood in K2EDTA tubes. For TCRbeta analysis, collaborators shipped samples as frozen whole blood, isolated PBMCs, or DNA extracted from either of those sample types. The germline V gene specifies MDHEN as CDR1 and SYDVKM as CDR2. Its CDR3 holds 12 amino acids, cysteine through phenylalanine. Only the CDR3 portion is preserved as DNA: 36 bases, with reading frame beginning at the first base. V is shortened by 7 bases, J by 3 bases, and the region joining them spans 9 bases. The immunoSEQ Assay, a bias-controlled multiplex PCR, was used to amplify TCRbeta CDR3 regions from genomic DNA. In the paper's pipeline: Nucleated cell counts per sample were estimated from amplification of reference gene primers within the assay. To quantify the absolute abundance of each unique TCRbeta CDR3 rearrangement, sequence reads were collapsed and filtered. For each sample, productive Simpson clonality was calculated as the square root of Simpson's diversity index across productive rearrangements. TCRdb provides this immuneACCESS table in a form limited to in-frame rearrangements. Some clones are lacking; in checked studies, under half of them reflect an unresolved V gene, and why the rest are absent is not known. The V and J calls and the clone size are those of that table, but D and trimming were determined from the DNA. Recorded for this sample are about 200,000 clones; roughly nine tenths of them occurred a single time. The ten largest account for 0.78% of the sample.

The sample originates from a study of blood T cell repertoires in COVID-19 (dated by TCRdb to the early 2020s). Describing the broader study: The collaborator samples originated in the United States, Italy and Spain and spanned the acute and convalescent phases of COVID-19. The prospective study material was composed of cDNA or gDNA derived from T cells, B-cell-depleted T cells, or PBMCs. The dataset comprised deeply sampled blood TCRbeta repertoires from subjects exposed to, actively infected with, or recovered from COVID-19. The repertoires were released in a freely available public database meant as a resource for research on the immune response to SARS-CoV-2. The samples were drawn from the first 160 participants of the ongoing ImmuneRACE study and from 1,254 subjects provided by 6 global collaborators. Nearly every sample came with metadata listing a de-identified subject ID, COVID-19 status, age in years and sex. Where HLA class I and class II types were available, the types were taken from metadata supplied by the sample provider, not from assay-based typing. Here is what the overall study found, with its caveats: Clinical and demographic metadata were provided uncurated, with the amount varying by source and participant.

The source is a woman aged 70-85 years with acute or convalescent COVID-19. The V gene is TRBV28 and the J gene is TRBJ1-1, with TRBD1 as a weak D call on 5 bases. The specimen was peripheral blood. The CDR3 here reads CASIRGYTEAFF. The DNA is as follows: TGTGCCAGCATTAGGGGATACACTGAAGCTTTCTTT.